Presented here are 26 T cell receptor beta chains from one specimen sequenced in a study of T cells after yellow fever vaccination. Each CDR3 protein gets one entry after TCRdb re-called the 5' RACE reads with MiXCR. The data show around 530,000 distinct CDR3 sequences, 17% seen once. Sequenced material: PBMCs, taken 4 to 5 days after the first yellow fever vaccination. These receptors originate from a man younger than 35 who received the YFV17D yellow fever vaccine.

This sequence joins TRBV6-2 or TRBV6-3 and TRBJ1-1; 8 nucleotides line up with TRBD1. The ends lost 2 bases at V and 1 base at J; junction bases unmatched: 6. Germline V CDR1 and CDR2: MNHEY, SVGEGT. The CDR3 consists of 16 residues. CDR3 amino acids: CASSYGNRGRNTEAFF. The CDR3 nucleotides read TGTGCCAGCAGTTACGGTAACAGGGGGAGGAACACTGAAGCTTTCTTT.

This clonotype occurred a few times. V usage is TRBV20-1 and J usage is TRBJ2-1, with unresolved D. Trimming shortened V by 5 bases and J by 8 bases, and 16 bases separated the two germline ends. Germline values: CDR1 DFQATT, CDR2 SNEGSKA (reference sequence). This CDR3 spans 13 amino acids. DNA of the CDR3: TGCAGTGCTCTCGACGTTATAGGCGATGAGCAGTTCTTC. Translation: CSALDVIGDEQFF.

The sample holds a few counts of this clonotype. This rearrangement joins TRBV19 to TRBJ1-3; D is unclear. The V end lost 7 bases, the J end lost 4 bases, and 14 bases lay between the germline ends. The CDR3 sequence is 14 residues long. The germline CDR1 and CDR2 sequences are LNHDA and SQIVND (reference sequence). The CDR3: CASTSGGSGNTIYF. In DNA form, the CDR3 reads TGTGCCAGTACGAGCGGAGGTTCGGGAAACACCATATATTTT.

The V call is TRBV7-9, the J call TRBJ2-7; no reliable D call. The CDR3 is 16 residues long. Between the trimmed V and J ends, which lost 0 bases and 3 bases, there was a span of 15 bases. Germline V CDR1 and CDR2: SEHNR, FQNEAQ (reference sequence). CDR3 sequence: CASSLALLSVNYEQYF. The CDR3 coding sequence is TGTGCCAGCAGCTTAGCGCTGCTATCAGTTAACTACGAGCAGTACTTC.

J is TRBJ1-1 and V is TRBV15; D remains unclear. The CDR3 has 14 residues. The V and J ends lost 3 bases and 1 base respectively, with 9 bases between them. Germline values: CDR1 LNHNV, CDR2 YYDKDF (reference sequence). CDR3: CATSSRAANTEAFF. The CDR3, as DNA: TGTGCCACCAGCAGCCGGGCGGCGAACACTGAAGCTTTCTTT.

The rearrangement joins TRBV7-2 to TRBJ1-5; 7 bases match TRBD1. Trimming at V came to 4 bases and at J to 7 bases, leaving 4 bases not matched to a gene. The germline CDR1 and CDR2 sequences are SGHTA and FQGNSA. The CDR3 is 13 amino acids. The CDR3 DNA follows: TGTGCCAGCAGCTCCCGACAGGGCCAGCCCCAGCATTTT. Its protein is CASSSRQGQPQHF. The whole variable domain, filled in from reference TRBV7-2 and TRBJ1-5, reads GAGVSQSPSNKVTEKGKDVELRCDPISGHTALYWYRQSLGQGLEFLIYFQGNSAPDKSGLPSDRFSAERTGGSVSTLTIQRTQQEDSAVYLCASSSRQGQPQHFGDGTRLSIL.

In its sample, this clonotype was seen once. This chain links TRBV18 with TRBJ2-3, with 7 bases lining up with TRBD2. From germline, CDR1 is KGHSH and CDR2 LQKENI. V was clipped by 1 base and J by 5 bases; unmatched bases: 12. This CDR3 comprises 17 residues. The chain's CDR3 is CASSPRVLRGIGDTQYF. CDR3 DNA: TGTGCCAGCTCACCACGTGTGTTGCGGGGGATTGGAGATACGCAGTATTTT.

This clonotype was seen a few times. V usage is TRBV5-1 and J usage is TRBJ2-1; 8 bases map to TRBD2. V lost 3 bases and J lost 3; bases outside the gene matches: 5. The CDR3 contains 15 residues. The V gene's germline CDR1 is SGHRS and CDR2 YFSETQ. The CDR3 nucleotides read TGCGCCAGCAGCTGGAGCGGGGGCTTCTACAATGAGCAGTTCTTC. This encodes CASSWSGGFYNEQFF.

As DNA, the CDR3 is TGTGCCAGCAGCTTAGGGCCAGCTTTTCAAGAGACCCAGTACTTC. It specifies CASSLGPAFQETQYF. The chain couples TRBV7-2 to TRBJ2-5; D remains ambiguous. The length of the CDR3 is 15 residues. Germline V gene sequence: CDR1 SGHTA, CDR2 FQGNSA. V lost 1 base and J 2 bases, leaving 11 bases between the germline ends.

This clonotype was observed a handful of times. The rearrangement uses TRBV5-4 and TRBJ2-1; D is unclear. The germline CDR1 and CDR2 sequences are SGHNT and YYREEE (reference sequence). Trimming cost V 2 bases and J 14 bases, with 11 bases left between them. The CDR3 runs 11 residues. DNA of the CDR3: TGTGCCAGCAGCTTTGGGCCAAGGGAGTTCTTC. It yields the protein CASSFGPREFF.

The genes are TRBV18 and TRBJ1-2; D may be TRBD1 (5 bases). The CDR3 consists of 16 residues. CDR1 and CDR2 from the germline V gene are KGHSH and LQKENI. Deletions cut 3 bases from V and 3 bases from J, with 17 bases between. The CDR3 DNA reads as TGTGCCAGCTCACCTAGTGGAAAGGGGTCGGACTATGGCTACACCTTC. It specifies CASSPSGKGSDYGYTF.

This clonotype came up many times. The V call is TRBV7-3, the J call TRBJ2-1; 13 bases match TRBD2. V shed 5 bases, J shed 6 bases, and the junction held 4 bases outside the gene matches. Germline V gene sequence: CDR1 SGHTA, CDR2 FQGTGA. CDR3 size: 15 residues. The CDR3 nucleotides are TGTGCCAGCAGCCGGACTAGCGGGGGAGTCAATGAGCAGTTCTTC. It is translated as CASSRTSGGVNEQFF.

In its sample, this clonotype was seen a few times. J is TRBJ2-5 and V is TRBV5-5; D uncertain. Germline values: CDR1 SGHKS, CDR2 YYEKEE (reference sequence). V was cut by 6 bases and J by 7 bases, with 19 bases left in between. The CDR3 runs to 14 residues. The CDR3 DNA is TGTGCCAGCACCCTGGGCCGGTTGGGTGGGACCCAGTACTTC. As protein: CASTLGRLGGTQYF.

This clonotype showed up just a few times. This chain connects TRBV20-1 to TRBJ1-1; no definite D call. CDR3 length: 11 amino acids. V gave up 2 bases and J gave up 4 bases, with 5 bases separating them. CDR1 and CDR2 (germline): DFQATT, SNEGSKA (reference sequence). The DNA for the CDR3 is TGCAGTGCTAGAAAGGTCACTGAAGCTTTCTTT. Protein product: CSARKVTEAFF.

The chain joins TRBV7-2 to TRBJ2-7; D call uncertain. This CDR3 comprises 13 residues. Per the germline V gene, CDR1 is SGHTA and CDR2 is FQGNSA. Trimming took off 4 bases at V and 2 bases at J, with 9 bases between the two ends. CDR3 DNA sequence: TGTGCCAGCAGCTACCGACAAGCCTACGAGCAGTACTTC. Its protein is CASSYRQAYEQYF.

The table lists this clonotype with a few counts. The V gene is TRBV6-5, the J gene TRBJ1-2; TRBD1 aligns across 8 bases. J was trimmed by 3 bases and V by 2 bases; bases with no gene match: 14. The CDR3 has 18 residues. The germline V gene has CDR1 MNHEY and CDR2 SVGAGI. DNA for the CDR3: TGTGCCAGCAGTTACATGGACAGGGCGTTACGTTTGTACTATGGCTACACCTTC. It encodes CASSYMDRALRLYYGYTF.

The J gene is TRBJ1-6, the V gene TRBV20-1, with D uncertain. The germline gives CDR1 DFQATT, CDR2 SNEGSKA (reference sequence). The V and J ends lost 1 base and 7 bases respectively, with 11 bases between them. The CDR3 is 14 amino acids. CDR3: CSARVAASNSPLHF. The CDR3 nucleotides are TGCAGTGCTAGAGTGGCGGCCAGCAATTCACCCCTCCACTTT.

This clonotype was picked up one time. V and J are TRBV5-6 and TRBJ2-4; D is unresolved. There are 13 residues in the CDR3. Per the germline V gene, CDR1 is SGHDT and CDR2 is YYEEEE. V was pared by 2 bases and J by 8 bases, with 11 bases between. This CDR3 is CASSFPSDDIQYF. Written as DNA, the CDR3 is TGTGCCAGCAGCTTCCCATCGGACGACATTCAGTACTTC.

V and J are TRBV6-1 and TRBJ2-1, with D possibly being TRBD1 (6 bases). Per germline, CDR1 MNHNS and CDR2 SASEGT. This CDR3 is built from 17 residues. The V end was cut by 5 bases, the J end by 2 bases, with 19 bases between. CDR3 region: CASSPRSQGIPYNEQFF. CDR3 bases: TGTGCCAGCAGTCCCAGGAGTCAGGGGATCCCCTACAATGAGCAGTTCTTC.

The sample holds a few counts of this clonotype. The J gene is TRBJ2-1, the V gene TRBV20-1; TRBD2 aligns across 12 bases. Germline CDR1 reads DFQATT; CDR2 reads SNEGSKA (reference sequence). The CDR3 length is 13 residues. V shed 8 bases and J 4 bases; nucleotides not matched to a gene: 3. The CDR3 is CSSLAGGYNEQFF. CDR3 DNA: TGCAGTTCCCTAGCGGGGGGGTACAATGAGCAGTTCTTC.

This clonotype was detected a few times. The chain couples TRBV3-1 to TRBJ2-5, with TRBD2 matching over 10 bases. The CDR3 is 14 residues long. Germline trimming cut 7 bases from V and 1 base from J; bases unmatched to any gene: 3. Germline V CDR1 and CDR2: LGHDT, YNNKEL (reference sequence). The CDR3 sequence: CASTQRGGQETQYF. The CDR3, as DNA: TGTGCCAGCACCCAGCGGGGGGGCCAAGAGACCCAGTACTTC.

This clonotype has a handful of counts. The genes are TRBV6-1 and TRBJ1-5, with unresolved D. In germline, CDR1 is MNHNS, CDR2 SASEGT. With 6 bases removed from V and 0 bases from J, the gap between germline ends came to 12 bases. CDR3 length equals 15 residues. The CDR3 loop is CASRQGGYSNQPQHF. As DNA, the CDR3 is TGTGCCAGCAGGCAAGGCGGGTATAGCAATCAGCCCCAGCATTTT.

The chain couples TRBV7-2 to TRBJ2-7, with a possible D match to TRBD2 (6 bases). Between the trimmed V and J ends, which lost 5 bases and 3 bases, there was a span of 11 bases. The CDR3 consists of 13 residues. CDR1 and CDR2 (germline): SGHTA, FQGNSA. The CDR3 region is CASSITAGYEQYV. The CDR3 coding sequence is TGTGCCAGCAGCATAACAGCGGGCTACGAGCAGTACGTC.

The gene calls are TRBV7-9 and TRBJ1-1; TRBD1 agrees at 9 bases. The CDR3 sequence is 16 residues long. Per the germline V gene, CDR1 is SEHNR and CDR2 is FQNEAQ (reference sequence). The V and J ends lost 7 bases and 4 bases, in that order; junction bases with no gene match: 13. In DNA, the CDR3 is TGTGCCAGCATCCCCGAGGTCTACAGGGGGCCCACTGAAGCTTTCTTT. This codes for CASIPEVYRGPTEAFF.

The chain carries TRBV4-3 and TRBJ2-7; 9 bases map to TRBD2. The CDR3 runs 15 residues. The V gene's germline CDR1 is LGHNA and CDR2 YSLEER. Unmatched junction bases numbered 6, after V lost 1 base and J lost 5 bases. Written as DNA, the CDR3 is TGCGCCAGCAGCCAAGTGACTAGCGGTTCGGACGAGCAGTACTTC. Its protein product is CASSQVTSGSDEQYF.

This clonotype has just one count. The chain is built from TRBV7-2 and TRBJ2-2; no reliable D call. The germline gives CDR1 SGHTA, CDR2 FQGNSA. The V end was cut by 2 bases, the J end by 1 base, with 8 bases between. This CDR3 has 15 amino acids. CDR3 sequence: CASSLFAGNTGELFF. The DNA for the CDR3 is TGTGCCAGCAGCTTATTCGCAGGGAACACCGGGGAGCTGTTTTTT.